This T cell receptor beta chain was captured by sequencing in a study of T-cell memory formation after mild COVID-19. Whole-study context: TCR clusters mostly belonged to single donors. Study-level results: Memory sampled before infection contained some responding clones, suggesting cross-reactive memory joined. Clones that contracted from day 15 to 85 were balanced CD4/CD8, while later expanders leaned CD4+. CD8+ contracting clones occupied EMRA, while CD4+ ones occupied mainly CM and EM.

Concerning this clonotype: Its antigen is not identified.

TCRdb called the 5' RACE reads again in MiXCR, with one record for every CDR3 protein. The sample lists fewer than 500,000 distinct CDR3 sequences, 20% to 25% occurring once. CDR3 size: 16 residues. J was trimmed by 4 bases and V by 0 bases; bases with no gene match: 6. Germline assignment: CDR1 LGHNA and CDR2 YSLEER. The sequence was collected from an adult woman who had mild COVID-19 (a few samples of this study predate the infection). Cell type and time point are not known. Sample: PBMCs or a T cell subset sorted from them (not recorded which). The chain recombines TRBV4-3 with TRBJ2-3; 8 nucleotides match TRBD2. CDR3 DNA sequence: TGCGCCAGCAGCCAAGATTACGGGAGGGCCTCAGATACGCAGTATTTT. As protein: CASSQDYGRASDTQYF.